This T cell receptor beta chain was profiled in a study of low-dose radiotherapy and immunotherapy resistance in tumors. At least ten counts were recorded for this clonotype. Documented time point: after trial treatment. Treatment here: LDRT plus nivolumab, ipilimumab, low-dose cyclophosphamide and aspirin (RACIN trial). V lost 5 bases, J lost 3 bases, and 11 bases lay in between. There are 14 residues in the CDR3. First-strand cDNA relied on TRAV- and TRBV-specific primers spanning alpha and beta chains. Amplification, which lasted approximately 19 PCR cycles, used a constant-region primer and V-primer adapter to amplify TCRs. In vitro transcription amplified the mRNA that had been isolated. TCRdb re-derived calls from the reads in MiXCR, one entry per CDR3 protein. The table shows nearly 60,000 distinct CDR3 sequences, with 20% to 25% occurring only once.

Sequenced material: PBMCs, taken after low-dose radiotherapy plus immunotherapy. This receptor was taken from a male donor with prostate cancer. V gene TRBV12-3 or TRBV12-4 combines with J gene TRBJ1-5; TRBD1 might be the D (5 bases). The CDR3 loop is CASSGDRDNQPQHF. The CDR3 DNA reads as TGTGCCAGCAGTGGGGACCGCGACAATCAGCCCCAGCATTTT.